One sample yielded the 6 T cell receptor beta chains listed below, sequenced in a study of shared T cell receptors in the human thymus. The table came from immunoSEQ multiplex PCR; TCRdb's copy has only in-frame clones and leaves some out. The table shows hundreds of thousands of clones, with more than 70% occurring only once. This sample was also put to use in a study of human thymus T cells.

Source material: thymocytes. Every receptor here comes from a boy in the first two years of life with a congenital heart defect.

This chain joins TRBV5-5 and TRBJ2-7; D is possibly TRBD1 (5 bases). The CDR3 extends over 15 amino acids. Germline V CDR1 and CDR2: SGHKS, YYEKEE (reference sequence). V was clipped by 2 bases and J by 1 base, with 13 bases between them. CDR3 amino acids: CASSFKVGPSYEQYF. The CDR3 bases are TGTGCCAGCAGCTTTAAAGTGGGGCCGTCCTACGAGCAGTACTTC. Variable domain in full (rest from reference TRBV5-5 and TRBJ2-7): DAGVTQSPTHLIKTRGQQVTLRCSPISGHKSVSWYQQVLGQGPQFIFQYYEKEERGRGNFPDRFSARQFPNYSSELNVNALLLGDSALYLCASSFKVGPSYEQYFGPGTRLTVT.

This rearrangement joins TRBV5-1 to TRBJ2-7, with unresolved D. CDR3 size: 15 residues. Per the germline V gene, CDR1 is SGHRS and CDR2 is YFSETQ. V lost 4 bases, J lost 0 bases, and 14 bases lay in between. The DNA of the CDR3 is TGCGCCAGCAGCCCCGTGATGAGCGTCTCCTACGAGCAGTACTTC. Protein product: CASSPVMSVSYEQYF.

The chain combines TRBV21-1 with TRBJ2-3; TRBD2, as called in the table, went unchecked against the DNA. TRBV21-1 is a listed pseudogene. The CDR3 covers 15 residues. The CDR3 loop reads CASLANGTSTDTQYF. CDR3 DNA sequence: TGTGCCAGCCTAGCTAACGGGACTAGCACAGATACGCAGTATTTT.

The chain joins TRBV15 to TRBJ2-2; 8 positions match TRBD2. CDR1 and CDR2 from the germline V gene are LNHNV and YYDKDF (reference sequence). Losses at the gene ends were 0 bases for V and 1 base for J; bases not matched to a gene: 10. This CDR3 region has 19 residues. The CDR3 protein is CATSRDHPGLALNTGELFF. CDR3 sequence (DNA): TGTGCCACCAGCAGAGATCACCCTGGACTAGCACTGAACACCGGGGAGCTGTTTTTT.

The chain combines TRBV4-1 with TRBJ2-7, with 7 bases fitting TRBD1. V dropped 0 bases and J dropped 4; count of bases not matched to a gene: 6. The CDR3 sequence is 15 residues long. CDR1 and CDR2 from the germline V gene are MGHRA and YSYEKL. CDR3 loop: CASSQDREGAYEQYF. CDR3 DNA sequence: TGCGCCAGCAGCCAAGATCGTGAGGGGGCGTACGAGCAGTACTTC.

The rearrangement joins TRBV20-1 to TRBJ1-1, with D possibly being TRBD1 (5 bases). CDR3 length equals 10 residues. Germline V CDR1 and CDR2: DFQATT, SNEGSKA (reference sequence). Trimming took off 6 bases at V and 8 bases at J, with 10 bases between the two ends. In DNA form, the CDR3 reads TGCAGTGCACGGGAGGGGGAAGCTTTCTTT. Its translation is CSAREGEAFF.